One and the same sample provided the 7 T cell receptor beta chains below, sequenced in a study of blood T cell repertoires in COVID-19. The table came from immunoSEQ multiplex PCR; TCRdb's copy has only in-frame clones and leaves some out. The data show more than 40,000 clones, approximately 85% seen once. Sequencing used peripheral blood. These receptors were taken from a human donor in a cohort sampled during active COVID-19. The donor label of this sample is uncertain.

This chain links TRBV6-5 with TRBJ2-7, with 8 bases identical to TRBD2. Germline values: CDR1 MNHEY, CDR2 SVGAGI. Trimming at V came to 10 bases and at J to 2 bases, leaving 10 bases not matched to a gene. The CDR3 has 14 amino acids. DNA for the CDR3: TGTGCCAATCCTGCGCGGGGGGTTACCTACGAGCAGTACTTC. Its translation is CANPARGVTYEQYF.

The count of this clone is one. The CDR3 bases are TGTGCCAGCAGCCACGGTTCGGAGACCCAGTACTTC. Its protein product is CASSHGSETQYF. J is TRBJ2-5 and V is TRBV3-1 (or the pseudogene TRBV3-2), with D hard to call. Germline CDR1 is LGHDT and CDR2 is YNNKEL (reference sequence). This CDR3 has 12 residues. Trimming shortened V by 3 bases and J by 5 bases, and 7 bases separated the two germline ends.

The chain is built from TRBV5-6 and TRBJ2-5, with D maybe TRBD2 (6 bases). The germline CDR1 and CDR2 sequences are SGHDT and YYEEEE. Trimming shortened V by 4 bases and J by 1 base, and 17 bases separated the two germline ends. The CDR3 covers 16 residues. CDR3 nucleotides: TGTGCCAGCAGCCAGGTTTCCGGGACTGGCCAAGAGACCCAGTACTTC. Translated: CASSQVSGTGQETQYF.

In its sample, this clone was seen many times. V usage is TRBV5-6 and J usage is TRBJ1-2; D gene uncertain. The CDR3 covers 14 residues. Trimming took off 0 bases at V and 4 bases at J, with 10 bases between the two ends. CDR1 and CDR2 from the germline V gene are SGHDT and YYEEEE. The CDR3 reads CASSLAPIAYGYTF. The CDR3 region has the DNA TGTGCCAGCAGCTTGGCCCCCATAGCCTATGGCTACACCTTC.

The rearrangement joins TRBV27 to TRBJ1-6, with 9 bases lining up with TRBD1. J gave up 6 bases and V 2 bases, and 2 bases lay outside the gene matches. Germline CDR1 reads MNHEY; CDR2 reads SMNVEV (reference sequence). The CDR3 totals 15 residues. The CDR3 DNA reads as TGTGCCAGCAGTTTAGGGACAGGGTCTAATTCACCCCTCCACTTT. Encoded protein: CASSLGTGSNSPLHF.

The chain carries TRBV28 and TRBJ1-6, with 8 bases aligning to TRBD1. The CDR3 spans 17 residues. The J segment lost 7 bases and the V segment lost 1 base, leaving 9 bases of the junction unmatched. Germline values: CDR1 MDHEN, CDR2 SYDVKM. CDR3 nucleotide sequence: TGTGCCAGCAGTTTATCTTATTTGGGACAGGCAAATTCACCCCTCCACTTT. Amino acid sequence: CASSLSYLGQANSPLHF.

This rearrangement joins TRBV5-1 to TRBJ1-6; 8 bases are a match to TRBD1. Germline V gene data show CDR1 as SGHRS and CDR2 as YFSETQ. The length of the CDR3 is 14 residues. Trimming at V came to 1 base and at J to 8 bases, leaving 2 bases not matched to a gene. The CDR3 DNA reads TGCGCCAGCAGCTTGTCCAGGGGGCATTCACCCCTCCACTTT. It specifies CASSLSRGHSPLHF.